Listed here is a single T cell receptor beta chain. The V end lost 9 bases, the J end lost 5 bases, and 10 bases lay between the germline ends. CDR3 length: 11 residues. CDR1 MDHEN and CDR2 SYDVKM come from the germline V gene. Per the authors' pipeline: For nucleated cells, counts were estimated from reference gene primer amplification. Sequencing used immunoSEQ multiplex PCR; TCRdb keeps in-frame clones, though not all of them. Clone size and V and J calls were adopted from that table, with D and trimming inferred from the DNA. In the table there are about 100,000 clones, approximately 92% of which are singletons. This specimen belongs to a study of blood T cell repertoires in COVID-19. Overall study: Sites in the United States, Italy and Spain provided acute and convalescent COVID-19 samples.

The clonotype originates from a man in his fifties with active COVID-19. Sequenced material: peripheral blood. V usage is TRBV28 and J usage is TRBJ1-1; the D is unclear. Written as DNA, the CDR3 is TGTGCCAGTAAAAGGAGGACTGAAGCTTTCTTT. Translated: CASKRRTEAFF.